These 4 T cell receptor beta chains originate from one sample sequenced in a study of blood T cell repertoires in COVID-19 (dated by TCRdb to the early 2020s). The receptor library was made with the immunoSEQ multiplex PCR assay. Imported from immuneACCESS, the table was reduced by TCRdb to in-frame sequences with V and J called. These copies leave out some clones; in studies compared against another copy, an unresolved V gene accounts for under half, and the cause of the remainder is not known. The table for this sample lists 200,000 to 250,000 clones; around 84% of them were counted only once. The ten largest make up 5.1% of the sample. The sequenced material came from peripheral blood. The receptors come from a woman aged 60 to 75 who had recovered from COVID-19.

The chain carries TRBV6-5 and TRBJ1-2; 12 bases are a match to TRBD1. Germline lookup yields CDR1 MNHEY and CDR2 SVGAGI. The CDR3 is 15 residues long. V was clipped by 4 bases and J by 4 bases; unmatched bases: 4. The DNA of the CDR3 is TGTGCCAGCAGTTCCCGGGACAGGGGGCCCTATGGCTACACCTTC. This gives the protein CASSSRDRGPYGYTF.

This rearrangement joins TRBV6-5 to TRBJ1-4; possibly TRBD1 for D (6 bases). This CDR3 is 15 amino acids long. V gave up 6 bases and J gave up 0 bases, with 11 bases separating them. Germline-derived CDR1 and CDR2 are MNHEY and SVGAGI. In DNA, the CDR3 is TGTGCCAGCAGCGTCCGACAGGCAACTAATGAAAAACTGTTTTTT. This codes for CASSVRQATNEKLFF.

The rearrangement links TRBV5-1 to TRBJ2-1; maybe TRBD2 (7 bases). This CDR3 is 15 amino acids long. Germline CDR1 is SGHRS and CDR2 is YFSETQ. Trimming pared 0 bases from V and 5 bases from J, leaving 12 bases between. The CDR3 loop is CASSLDGGRNNEQFF. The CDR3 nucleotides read TGCGCCAGCAGCTTGGACGGGGGGCGAAACAATGAGCAGTTCTTC.

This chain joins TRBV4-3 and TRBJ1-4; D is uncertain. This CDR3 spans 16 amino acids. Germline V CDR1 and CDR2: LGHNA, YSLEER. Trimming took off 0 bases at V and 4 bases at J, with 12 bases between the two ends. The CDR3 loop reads CASSQDLRAVNEKLFF. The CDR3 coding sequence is TGCGCCAGCAGCCAAGATCTGAGGGCCGTTAATGAAAAACTGTTTTTT.